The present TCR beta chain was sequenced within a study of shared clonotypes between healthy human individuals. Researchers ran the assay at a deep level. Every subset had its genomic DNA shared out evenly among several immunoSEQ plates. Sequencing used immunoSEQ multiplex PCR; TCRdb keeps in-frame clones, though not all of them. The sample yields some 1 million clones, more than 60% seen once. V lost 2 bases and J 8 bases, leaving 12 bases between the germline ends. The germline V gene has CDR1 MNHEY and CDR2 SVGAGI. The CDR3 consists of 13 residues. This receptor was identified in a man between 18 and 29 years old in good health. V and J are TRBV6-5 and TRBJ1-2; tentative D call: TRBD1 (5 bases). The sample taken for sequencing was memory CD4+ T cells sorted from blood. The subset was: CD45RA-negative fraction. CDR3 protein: CASSYGGLEGYTF. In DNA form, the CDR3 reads TGTGCCAGCAGTTACGGGGGGTTGGAGGGCTACACCTTC.